These 3 T cell receptor beta chains were sequenced from one sample in a study of blood T cells in healthy people across ages. A second roughly 7 to 11 cycle PCR used barcoded and J-beta primers. MiXCR was run by TCRdb on the 5' RACE reads, yielding one entry per CDR3 protein. The sample lists hundreds of thousands of distinct CDR3 sequences, 20% to 25% occurring once. Sequencing was carried out using blood. The source is a man aged 65 to 85 in good health.

J is TRBJ1-2 and V is TRBV5-1; 8 bases are a match to TRBD1. Germline CDR1 and CDR2: SGHRS and YFSETQ. This CDR3 region has 13 residues. Losses at the gene ends were 2 bases for V and 6 bases for J; bases not matched to a gene: 3. As DNA, the CDR3 is TGCGCCAGCAGCTTACAGGGGGATCATGGCTACACCTTC. Its protein product is CASSLQGDHGYTF.

The chain carries TRBV29-1 and TRBJ2-7; unclear D gene. This CDR3 is 15 amino acids long. Germline V gives CDR1 SQVTM, CDR2 ANQGSEA. Trimming took off 1 base at V and 5 bases at J, with 18 bases between the two ends. CDR3 region: CSVEGGPGTLHEQYF. CDR3 in DNA: TGCAGCGTTGAAGGAGGTCCGGGTACCCTCCACGAGCAGTACTTC.

This clonotype has at least ten counts. This chain uses TRBV30 with TRBJ2-2; D might be TRBD2 (6 bases). The germline V gene encodes CDR1 GTSNPN and CDR2 SVGIG (reference sequence). The length of the CDR3 is 14 residues. V was clipped by 1 base and J by 4 bases, with 10 bases between them. CDR3 loop: CAWSASGSTGELFF. The CDR3 bases are TGTGCCTGGAGTGCGTCCGGGAGCACCGGGGAGCTGTTTTTT.